This T cell receptor (beta chain) is drawn from a study of control samples from healthy donors and cancer patients. The V and J ends lost 4 bases and 0 bases respectively, with 13 bases between them. Germline assignment: CDR1 KGHSH and CDR2 LQKENI. CDR3 length: 16 residues. TCRdb keeps only in-frame clones here, not all; method: immunoSEQ multiplex PCR. The table includes approximately 90,000 clones, roughly 80% detected once. V usage is TRBV18 and J usage is TRBJ2-1; no firm D call. Sequences were obtained from blood. The sequence was obtained from a young man in good health. The CDR3 protein is CASSQTLTSSYNEQFF. The CDR3 DNA is TGTGCCAGCTCACAAACTTTAACGAGCTCCTACAATGAGCAGTTCTTC.